The T cell receptor (beta chain) described here comes from a study of shared clonotypes between healthy human individuals. Samples left unsorted employed about 100 million PBMCs for genomic DNA. Genomic DNA belonging to each subset was distributed in equal measure over several immunoSEQ plates. Ten immunoSEQ deep assay plates were used to sequence unsorted PBMC DNA. Original processing methods: For the immunoSEQ data, sequences were junction-only without quality scores, so filtering differed. Sequencing used immunoSEQ multiplex PCR; TCRdb keeps in-frame clones, though not all of them. From that table come the V and J calls and clone size; the DNA was used to work out D and trimming. The repertoire has 450,000 to 600,000 clones, around 74% of them found once; the top ten carry 10% to 15%. The germline gives CDR1 GTSNPN, CDR2 SVGIG (reference sequence). CDR3 length equals 15 residues. Of note for this clone: One end of the junction does not line up with germline, which may come from a read error.

The TCR was taken from a woman aged 40 to 55 in good health. Some clones in this sample may be carry-over from other donors' samples. This rearrangement joins TRBV30 to TRBJ2-1; 9 bases align to TRBD2. The sequencing sample was made of PBMCs. This chain's CDR3 is CAWRRGRASNNEQFF. In nucleotides, the CDR3 is TGTGCCTGGAGGCGCGGGAGGGCCTCCAACAATGAGCAGTTCTTC.